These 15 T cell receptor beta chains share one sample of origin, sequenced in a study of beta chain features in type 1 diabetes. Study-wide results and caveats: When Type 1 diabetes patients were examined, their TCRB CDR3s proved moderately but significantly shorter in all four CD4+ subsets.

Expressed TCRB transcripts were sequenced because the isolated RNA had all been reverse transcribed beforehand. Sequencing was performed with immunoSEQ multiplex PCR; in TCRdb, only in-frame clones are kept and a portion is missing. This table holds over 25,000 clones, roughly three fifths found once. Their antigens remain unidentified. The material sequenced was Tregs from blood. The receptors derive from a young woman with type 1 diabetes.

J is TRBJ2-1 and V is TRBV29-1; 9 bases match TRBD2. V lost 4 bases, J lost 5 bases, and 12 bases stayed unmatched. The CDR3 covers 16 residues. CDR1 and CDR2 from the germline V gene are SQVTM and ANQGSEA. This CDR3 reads CSVGPSGIRTNNEQFF. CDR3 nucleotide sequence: TGCAGCGTTGGTCCTAGCGGGATACGTACCAACAATGAGCAGTTCTTC.

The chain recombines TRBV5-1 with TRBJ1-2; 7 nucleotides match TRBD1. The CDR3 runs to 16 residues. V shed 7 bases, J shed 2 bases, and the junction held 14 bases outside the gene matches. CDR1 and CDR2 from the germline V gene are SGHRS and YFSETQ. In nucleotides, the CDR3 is TGCGCCAGCTCCCCGGCAGGGGGTCGGCGAAACTATGGCTACACCTTC. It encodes CASSPAGGRRNYGYTF.

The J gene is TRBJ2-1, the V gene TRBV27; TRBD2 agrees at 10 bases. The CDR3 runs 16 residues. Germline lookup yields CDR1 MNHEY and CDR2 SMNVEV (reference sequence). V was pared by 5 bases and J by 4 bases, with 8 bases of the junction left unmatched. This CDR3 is CASSRLAGAVYNEQFF. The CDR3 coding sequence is TGTGCCAGCAGTCGCCTAGCGGGAGCAGTTTACAATGAGCAGTTCTTC.

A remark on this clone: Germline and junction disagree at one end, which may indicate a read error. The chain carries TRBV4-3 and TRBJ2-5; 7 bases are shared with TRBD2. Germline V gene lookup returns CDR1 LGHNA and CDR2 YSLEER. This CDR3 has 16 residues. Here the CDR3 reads CANSPSRGTLQETQYF. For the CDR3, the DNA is TGCGCCAACAGCCCGTCGCGGGGGACCCTCCAAGAGACCCAGTACTTC.

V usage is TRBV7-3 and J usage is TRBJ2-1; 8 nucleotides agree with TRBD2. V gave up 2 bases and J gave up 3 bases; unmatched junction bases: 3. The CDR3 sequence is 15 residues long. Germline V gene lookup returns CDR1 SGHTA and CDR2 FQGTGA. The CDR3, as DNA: TGTGCCAGCAGCTTAGCGGGAGGTAACTACAATGAGCAGTTCTTC. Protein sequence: CASSLAGGNYNEQFF. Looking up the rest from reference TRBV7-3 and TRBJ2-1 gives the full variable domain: GAGVSQTPSNKVTEKGKYVELRCDPISGHTALYWYRQSLGQGPEFLIYFQGTGAADDSGLPNDRFFAVRPEGSVSTLKIQRTERGDSAVYLCASSLAGGNYNEQFFGPGTRLTVL.

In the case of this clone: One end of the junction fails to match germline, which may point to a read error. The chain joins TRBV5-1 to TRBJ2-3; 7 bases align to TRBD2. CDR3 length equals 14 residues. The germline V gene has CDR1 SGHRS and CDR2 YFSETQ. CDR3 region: CASSSGGSRDTQYF. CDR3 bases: TGCGCCAGCAGCTCCGGCGGGAGCAGAGATACGCAGTATTTT. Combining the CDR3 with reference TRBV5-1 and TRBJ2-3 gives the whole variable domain KAGVTQTPRYLIKTRGQQVTLSCSPISGHRSVSWYQQTPGQGLQFLFEYFSETQRNKGNFPGRFSGRQFSNSRSEMNVSTLELGDSALYLCASSSGGSRDTQYFGPGTRLTVL.

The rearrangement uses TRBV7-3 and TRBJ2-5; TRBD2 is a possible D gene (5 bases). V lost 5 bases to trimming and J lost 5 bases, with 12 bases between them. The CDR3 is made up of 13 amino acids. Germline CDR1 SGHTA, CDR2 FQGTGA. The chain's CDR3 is CASSRGPLETQYF. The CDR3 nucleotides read TGTGCCAGCAGCCGGGGTCCCCTTGAGACCCAGTACTTC. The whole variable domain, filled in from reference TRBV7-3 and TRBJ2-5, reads GAGVSQTPSNKVTEKGKYVELRCDPISGHTALYWYRQSLGQGPEFLIYFQGTGAADDSGLPNDRFFAVRPEGSVSTLKIQRTERGDSAVYLCASSRGPLETQYFGPGTRLLVL.

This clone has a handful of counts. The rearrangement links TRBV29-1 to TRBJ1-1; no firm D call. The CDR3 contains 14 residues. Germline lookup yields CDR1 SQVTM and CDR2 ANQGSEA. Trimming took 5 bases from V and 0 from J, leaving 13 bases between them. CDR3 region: CSVCGSPMNTEAFF. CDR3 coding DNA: TGCAGCGTTTGCGGCAGCCCCATGAACACTGAAGCTTTCTTT. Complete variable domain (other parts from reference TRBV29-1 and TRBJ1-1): SAVISQKPSRDICQRGTSLTIQCQVDSQVTMMFWYRQQPGQSLTLIATANQGSEATYESGFVIDKFPISRPNLTFSTLTVSNMSPEDSSIYLCSVCGSPMNTEAFFGQGTRLTVV.

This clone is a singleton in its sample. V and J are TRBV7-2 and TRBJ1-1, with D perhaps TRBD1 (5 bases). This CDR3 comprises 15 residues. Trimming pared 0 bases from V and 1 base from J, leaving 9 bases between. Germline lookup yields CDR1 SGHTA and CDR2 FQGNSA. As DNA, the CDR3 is TGTGCCAGCAGCTTAGCCAGGGTCGCGAACACTGAAGCTTTCTTT. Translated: CASSLARVANTEAFF.

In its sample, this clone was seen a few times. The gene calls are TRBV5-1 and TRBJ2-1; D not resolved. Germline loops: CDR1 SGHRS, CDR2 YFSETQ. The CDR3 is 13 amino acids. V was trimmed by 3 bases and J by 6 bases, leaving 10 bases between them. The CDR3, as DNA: TGCGCCAGCAGCTCAAACCTAGGCAATGAGCAGTTCTTC. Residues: CASSSNLGNEQFF. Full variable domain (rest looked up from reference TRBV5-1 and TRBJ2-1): KAGVTQTPRYLIKTRGQQVTLSCSPISGHRSVSWYQQTPGQGLQFLFEYFSETQRNKGNFPGRFSGRQFSNSRSEMNVSTLELGDSALYLCASSSNLGNEQFFGPGTRLTVL.

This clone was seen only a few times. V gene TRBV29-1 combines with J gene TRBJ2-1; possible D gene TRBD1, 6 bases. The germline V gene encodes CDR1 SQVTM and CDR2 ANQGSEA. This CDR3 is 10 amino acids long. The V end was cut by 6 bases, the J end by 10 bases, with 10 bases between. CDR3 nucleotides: TGCAGCGTACGACAGGACGAGCAGTTCTTC. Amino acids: CSVRQDEQFF.

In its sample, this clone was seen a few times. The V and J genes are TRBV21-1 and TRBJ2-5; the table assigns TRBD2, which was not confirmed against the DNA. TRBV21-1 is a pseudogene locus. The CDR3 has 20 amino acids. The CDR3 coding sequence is TGTGCCAGCAGCAAAGTCCCCCTGACTAGCGGGAGCCCCAACCAAGAGACCCAGTACTTC. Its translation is CASSKVPLTSGSPNQETQYF.

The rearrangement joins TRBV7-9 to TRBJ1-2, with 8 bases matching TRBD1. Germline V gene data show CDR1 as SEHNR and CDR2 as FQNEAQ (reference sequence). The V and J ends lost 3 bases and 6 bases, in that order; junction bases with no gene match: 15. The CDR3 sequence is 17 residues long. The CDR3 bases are TGTGCCAGCAGCTTTTCGGGACAGGCCTCTCTTTCGAATGGCTACACCTTC. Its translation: CASSFSGQASLSNGYTF.

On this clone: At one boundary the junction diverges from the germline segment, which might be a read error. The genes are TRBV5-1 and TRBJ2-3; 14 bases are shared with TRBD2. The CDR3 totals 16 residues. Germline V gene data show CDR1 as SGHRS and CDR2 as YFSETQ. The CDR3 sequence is CASSPGTSGSIDTQYF. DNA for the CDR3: TGCGCCAGCAGCCCTGGGACTAGCGGGAGCATAGATACGCAGTATTTT.

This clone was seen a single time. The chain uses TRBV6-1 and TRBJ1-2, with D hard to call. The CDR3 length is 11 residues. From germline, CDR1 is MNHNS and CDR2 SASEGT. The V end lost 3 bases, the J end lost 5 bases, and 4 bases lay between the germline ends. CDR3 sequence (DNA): TGTGCCAGCAGTGAGCGGTATGGCTACACCTTC. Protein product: CASSERYGYTF.